This T cell receptor (beta chain) comes out of a study of identical twins. TCRdb re-called the 5' RACE reads through MiXCR, storing one row per CDR3 protein. This sample yields about 160,000 distinct CDR3 sequences, of which roughly 3.3% are seen a single time; 8.1% belongs to the top ten. Trimming removed 6 bases from V and 14 bases from J; junction bases left unmatched: 9. The germline V gene encodes CDR1 SNHLY and CDR2 FYNNEI. This CDR3 comprises 12 residues. This clonotype was found many times. What it binds is not known. The study, taken as a whole, reports: Fewer insertions were carried by abundant cord blood beta clonotypes, but none was seen in memory repertoires. Analyses based on zero insertions could be partly confounded by invariant MAIT and iNKT cells.

This chain connects TRBV2 to TRBJ2-1; 8 bases line up with TRBD2. Sequencing was carried out using memory T cells sorted from blood. This TCR derives from a man in his late teens or twenties in good health. The CDR3 loop reads CASSQTGGPEFF. DNA of the CDR3: TGTGCCAGCAGCCAGACGGGAGGGCCAGAGTTCTTC.